A selection of T cell receptor beta chains follows, all from one sample in a study of regulatory T cells in long-lasting Graves disease. TCRdb re-analysed the multiplex PCR reads in MiXCR, keeping a single row per CDR3 protein. Among about 420,000 distinct CDR3 sequences, about 15% were seen once, and the ten largest hold 23%. In addition, the sample was reused for a study of T cells in Graves' hyperthyroidism and ophthalmopathy.

The specimen comprised peripheral blood mononuclear cells (PBMCs), sampled at new diagnosis, from a patient treated with antithyroid drugs. The receptors shown here come from a young woman with Graves disease. Each CDR3 is given with its conserved first and last residue.

j_gene,v_gene,len,CDR3aa
TRBJ2-1,TRBV29-1,11,CSVERANEQFF
TRBJ2-1,TRBV28,14,CASSLGGSDNEQFF
TRBJ1-4,TRBV9,16,CASSVDGSLGNEKLFF
TRBJ2-3,TRBV28,13,CASEDTSTDTQYF
TRBJ2-7,TRBV29-1,12,CSVEGQTYEQYF
TRBJ2-3,TRBV14,17,CASSQVKGSTAADTQYF
TRBJ1-2,TRBV19,17,CATHQHARDRVPYGYTF
TRBJ2-1,TRBV5-1,18,CASSLQGLRLAGANEQFF
TRBJ1-4,TRBV6-2/TRBV6-3,13,CASGVEGTEKLFF
TRBJ2-3,TRBV24-1,15,CATSDPQVWKDTQYF
TRBJ1-1,TRBV30,14,CAWSRQGRDTEAFF
TRBJ2-3,TRBV4-3,14,CASSQPLSTDTQYF
TRBJ1-1,TRBV7-3,17,CASSLMGGAPVDTEAFF
TRBJ2-3,TRBV9,17,CASSARLAVTSTDTQYF
TRBJ2-1,TRBV24-1,15,CATSEAFSYYNEQFF
TRBJ2-7,TRBV28,18,CASSFTLGLAGGPYEQYF
TRBJ2-3,TRBV11-3,13,CASGSNPTDTQYF
TRBJ2-7,TRBV5-6,14,CASSSTREEVEQYF
TRBJ2-2,TRBV2,13,CASKTGEGGELFF
TRBJ1-5,TRBV12-3/TRBV12-4,15,CASSSDREGNQPQHF
TRBJ2-1,TRBV9,14,CASSAAGEANEQFF
TRBJ2-7,TRBV3-1,13,CANSQRQGSEQYF
TRBJ2-1,TRBV7-2,15,CASRPGLAGYNEQFF
TRBJ1-6,TRBV28,15,CASSSSRDRFSPLHF
TRBJ1-5,TRBV28,16,CASRDSGTGADQPQHF
TRBJ2-1,TRBV20-1,12,CSATLSGNEQFF
TRBJ2-7,TRBV27,16,CASSPLPGGTEYEQYF
TRBJ2-1,TRBV29-1,14,CSLEREASYNEQFF
TRBJ2-7,TRBV19,16,CASSIGVSGMIREQYF
TRBJ2-7,TRBV6-1,15,CASSEGDRRTYEQYF
TRBJ2-3,TRBV24-1,15,CATGGLAAKPDTQYF
TRBJ2-5,TRBV5-1,12,CASSENLETQYF
TRBJ2-5,TRBV7-2,15,CASSLGARGGETQYF
TRBJ1-5,TRBV2,15,CASSDDRESNQPQHF
TRBJ1-1,TRBV25-1,13,CASSELTGNEAFF